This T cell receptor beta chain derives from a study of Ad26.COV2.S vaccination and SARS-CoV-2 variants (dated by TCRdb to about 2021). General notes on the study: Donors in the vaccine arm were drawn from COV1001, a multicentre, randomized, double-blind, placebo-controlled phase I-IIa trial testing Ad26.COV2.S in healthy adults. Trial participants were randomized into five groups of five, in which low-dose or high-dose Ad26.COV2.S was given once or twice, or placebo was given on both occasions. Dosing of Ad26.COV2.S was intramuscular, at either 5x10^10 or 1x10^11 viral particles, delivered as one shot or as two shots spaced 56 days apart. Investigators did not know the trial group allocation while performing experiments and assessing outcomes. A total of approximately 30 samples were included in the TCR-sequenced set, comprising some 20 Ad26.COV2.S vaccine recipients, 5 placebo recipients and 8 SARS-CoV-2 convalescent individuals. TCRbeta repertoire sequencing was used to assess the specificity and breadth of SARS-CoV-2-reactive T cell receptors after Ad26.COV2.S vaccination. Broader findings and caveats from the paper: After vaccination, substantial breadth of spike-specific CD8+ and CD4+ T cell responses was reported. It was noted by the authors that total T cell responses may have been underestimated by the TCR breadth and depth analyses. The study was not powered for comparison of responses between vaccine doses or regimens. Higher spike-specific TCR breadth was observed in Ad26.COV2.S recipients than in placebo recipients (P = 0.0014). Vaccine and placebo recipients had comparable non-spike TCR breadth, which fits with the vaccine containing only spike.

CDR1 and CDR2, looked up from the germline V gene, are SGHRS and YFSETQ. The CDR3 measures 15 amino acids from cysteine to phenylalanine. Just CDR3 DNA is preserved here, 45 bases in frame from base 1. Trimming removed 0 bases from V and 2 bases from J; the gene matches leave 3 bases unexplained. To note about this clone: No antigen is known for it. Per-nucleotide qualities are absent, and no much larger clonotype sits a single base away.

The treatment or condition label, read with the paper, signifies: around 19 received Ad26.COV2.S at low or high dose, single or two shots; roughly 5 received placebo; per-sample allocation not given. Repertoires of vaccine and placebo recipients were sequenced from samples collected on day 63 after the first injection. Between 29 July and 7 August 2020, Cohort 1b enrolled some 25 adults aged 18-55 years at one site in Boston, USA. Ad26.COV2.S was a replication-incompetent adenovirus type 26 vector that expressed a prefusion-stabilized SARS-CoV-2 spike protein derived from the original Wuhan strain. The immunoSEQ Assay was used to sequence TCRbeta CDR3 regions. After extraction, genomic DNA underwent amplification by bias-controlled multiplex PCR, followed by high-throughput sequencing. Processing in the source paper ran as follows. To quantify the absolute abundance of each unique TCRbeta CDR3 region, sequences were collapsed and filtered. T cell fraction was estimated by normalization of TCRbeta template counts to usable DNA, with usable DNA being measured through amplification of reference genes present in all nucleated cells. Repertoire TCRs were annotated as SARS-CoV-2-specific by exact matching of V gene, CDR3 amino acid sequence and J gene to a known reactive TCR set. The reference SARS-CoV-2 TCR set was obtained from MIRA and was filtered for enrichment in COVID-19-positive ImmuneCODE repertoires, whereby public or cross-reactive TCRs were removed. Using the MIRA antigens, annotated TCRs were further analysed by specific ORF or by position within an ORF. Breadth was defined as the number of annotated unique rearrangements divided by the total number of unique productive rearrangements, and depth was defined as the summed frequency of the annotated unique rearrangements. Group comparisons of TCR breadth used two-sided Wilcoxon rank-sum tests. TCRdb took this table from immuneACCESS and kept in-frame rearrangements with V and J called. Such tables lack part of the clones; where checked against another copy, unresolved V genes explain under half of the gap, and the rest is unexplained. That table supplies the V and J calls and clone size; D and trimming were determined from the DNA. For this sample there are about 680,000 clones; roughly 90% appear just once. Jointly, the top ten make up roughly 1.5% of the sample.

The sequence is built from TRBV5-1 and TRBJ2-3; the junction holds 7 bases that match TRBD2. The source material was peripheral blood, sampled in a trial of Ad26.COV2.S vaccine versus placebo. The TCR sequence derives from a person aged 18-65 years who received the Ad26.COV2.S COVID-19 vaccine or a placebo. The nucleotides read TGCGCCAGCAGCTTGGACGGGACTAACACAGATACGCAGTATTTT. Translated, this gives CASSLDGTNTDTQYF. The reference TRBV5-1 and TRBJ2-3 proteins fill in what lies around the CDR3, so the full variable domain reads KAGVTQTPRYLIKTRGQQVTLSCSPISGHRSVSWYQQTPGQGLQFLFEYFSETQRNKGNFPGRFSGRQFSNSRSEMNVSTLELGDSALYLCASSLDGTNTDTQYFGPGTRLTVL.